Listed below are T cell receptor beta chains from one sample, sequenced in a study of regulatory T cells in long-lasting Graves disease. TCRdb analysed the multiplex PCR reads with MiXCR anew, one entry per CDR3 protein. The table lists about 370,000 distinct CDR3 sequences, less than 20% of them singletons. This specimen was peripheral blood mononuclear cells (PBMCs), taken at new diagnosis, from a patient treated with antithyroid drugs. The receptors stem from a female donor with Graves disease. The CDR3 runs from the conserved cysteine through the conserved F or W. The order of the fields is clone size, D gene, V gene, J gene, CDR3 DNA, CDR3 protein. A D gene is named only where the DNA matches it firmly. Part of the rows lack a size; the others show once, few, many or a class for expanded clones.

>many|TRBD1|TRBV18|TRBJ2-7
TGTGCCAGCTCAACGGGGACAGGGGCGGGAGAGCAGTACTTC
CASSTGTGAGEQYF
>-|TRBD2|TRBV5-1|TRBJ2-3
TGCGCCAGCAGCCCGGATGCCGGGACTAGCGGGCGGCGGACAGATACGCAGTATTTT
CASSPDAGTSGRRTDTQYF
>many|-|TRBV12-3/TRBV12-4|TRBJ2-5
TGTGCCAGCAGTGCCGGGACGCAACAAGAGACCCAGTACTTC
CASSAGTQQETQYF
>many|-|TRBV3-1|TRBJ2-1
TGTGCCAGCAGCCAGCGTACGTGGACTAATGAGCAGTTCTTC
CASSQRTWTNEQFF
>few|-|TRBV6-4|TRBJ2-3
TGTGCCAGCAGTGAAACAGCCTCCGGCACAGATACGCAGTATTTT
CASSETASGTDTQYF
>-|-|TRBV11-1|TRBJ2-3
TGTGCCAGCAGTTTATCCCGACCAGATACGCAGTATTTT
CASSLSRPDTQYF
>many|-|TRBV6-1|TRBJ1-4
TGTGCCAGCACCACCCTCAGCGAGGTCGGAAATAATGAAAAACTGTTTTTT
CASTTLSEVGNNEKLFF
>-|-|TRBV5-5|TRBJ1-5
TGTGCCAGCAGCTTGGCTGGGTTTGGAGGACAGCCCCAGCATTTT
CASSLAGFGGQPQHF
>many|-|TRBV7-9|TRBJ1-5
TGTGCCAGCAGCTTAGCAGCCAGCAATCAGCCCCAGCATTTT
CASSLAASNQPQHF
>many|TRBD2|TRBV28|TRBJ2-3
TGTGCCAGCAGTTTAGGGTTTGCGGGAGGGTCCACAGATACGCAGTATTTT
CASSLGFAGGSTDTQYF
>many|TRBD2|TRBV27|TRBJ2-1
TGTGCCAGCAGTTTAGACGGGACAGAGATAGCGGGGGAATACTACAATGAGCAGTTCTTC
CASSLDGTEIAGEYYNEQFF
>many|TRBD2|TRBV7-2|TRBJ2-3
TGTGCCAGCAGCCCGACTAGCCAGAGCACAGATACGCAGTATTTT
CASSPTSQSTDTQYF
>many|-|TRBV7-8|TRBJ2-1
TGTGCCAGCAAAGTCCCAATCCACAATGAGCAGTTCTTC
CASKVPIHNEQFF
>many|-|TRBV27|TRBJ2-3
TGTGCCAGCAGTCCCGGACTAAGCGTGAGCACAGATACGCAGTATTTT
CASSPGLSVSTDTQYF
>few|TRBD2|TRBV20-1|TRBJ2-6
TGCAGTGCGAGCGGGGGGCCTGGGGCCAACGTCCTGACTTTC
CSASGGPGANVLTF
>many|TRBD1|TRBV6-2/TRBV6-3|TRBJ1-5
TGTGCCAGCAGTGAAAGATGGGGACAGGGGGCGGGGGATCAGCCCCAGCATTTT
CASSERWGQGAGDQPQHF
>-|TRBD2|TRBV9|TRBJ2-1
TGTGCCAGCAGCGTAACCAGCGGGAGCTGGGGGGAGCAGTTCTTC
CASSVTSGSWGEQFF
>few|TRBD2|TRBV18|TRBJ2-1
TGTGCCAGCACTCGGACTAGCGGGAGTCAGAATGAGCAGTTCTTC
CASTRTSGSQNEQFF
>many|TRBD2|TRBV6-2/TRBV6-3|TRBJ2-1
TGTGCCAGCAGTTACGTACTAGCGGGAGGGATCTCCTACAATGAGCAGTTCTTC
CASSYVLAGGISYNEQFF
>many|-|TRBV30|TRBJ2-1
TGTGCCTGGACGCCCTTAAGCAGATGGAGGGGGGTTGAGCAGTTCTTC
CAWTPLSRWRGVEQFF
>-|-|TRBV6-1|TRBJ2-2
TGTGCCAGCTGGCAGGGCCTGGCCGGGGAGCTGTTTTTT
CASWQGLAGELFF
>few|-|TRBV5-6|TRBJ1-1
TGTGCCAGCAGGGATGGGGAAGCCCTGAACACTGAAGCTTTCTTT
CASRDGEALNTEAFF
>many|-|TRBV2|TRBJ1-1
TGTGCCAGCAGTGAGACGAGCACTGAAGCTTTCTTT
CASSETSTEAFF
>many|TRBD1|TRBV2|TRBJ2-5
TGTGCCAGCAGGGGCGACAGGGGGAGGTCGGAGACCCAGTACTTC
CASRGDRGRSETQYF
>many|-|TRBV6-2/TRBV6-3|TRBJ1-5
TGTGCCAGCAGCGAACAGGGAAATCAGCCCCAGCATTTT
CASSEQGNQPQHF